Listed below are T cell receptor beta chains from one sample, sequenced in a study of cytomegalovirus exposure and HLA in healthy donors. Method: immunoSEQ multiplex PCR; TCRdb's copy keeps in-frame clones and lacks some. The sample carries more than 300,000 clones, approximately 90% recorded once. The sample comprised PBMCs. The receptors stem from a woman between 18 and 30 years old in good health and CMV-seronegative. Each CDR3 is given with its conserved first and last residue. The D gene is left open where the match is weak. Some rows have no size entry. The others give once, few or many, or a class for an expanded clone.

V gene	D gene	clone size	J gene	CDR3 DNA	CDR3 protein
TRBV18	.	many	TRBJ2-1	TGTGCCAGCTCACCACGGGAGTCTGTGCAGTTCTTC	CASSPRESVQFF
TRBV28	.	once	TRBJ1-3	TGTGCCAGCAGTTCCTCCCCCTTAAACACCATATATTTT	CASSSSPLNTIYF
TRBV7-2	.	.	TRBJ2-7	TGTGCCAGCAGCTTAGGCGCGGAGAGCTCCTACGAGCAGTACTTC	CASSLGAESSYEQYF
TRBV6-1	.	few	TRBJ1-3	TGTGCCAGCAGTGATAGCGTGGCAAACACCATATATTTT	CASSDSVANTIYF
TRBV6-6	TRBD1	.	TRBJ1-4	TGTGCCAGCAGTCAACAGGGGGCGCGGGAAAAACTGTTTTTT	CASSQQGAREKLFF
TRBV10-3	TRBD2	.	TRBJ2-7	TGTGCCGCCCTAGCGGGAGGTCCTGGGCGTATGGACGAGCAGTACTTC	CAALAGGPGRMDEQYF
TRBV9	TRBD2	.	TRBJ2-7	TGTGCCAGCAGCAAGAGCGGGAGCGACGAGCAGTACTTC	CASSKSGSDEQYF
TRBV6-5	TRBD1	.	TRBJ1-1	TGTGCCAGCATTCGGACAGGGGTTACTGAAGCTTTCTTT	CASIRTGVTEAFF
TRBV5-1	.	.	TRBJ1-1	TGCGCCAGCAGCTTGGACAGGCTGAACACTGAAGCTTTCTTT	CASSLDRLNTEAFF
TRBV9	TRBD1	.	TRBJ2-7	TGTGCCAGCAGCGTAGGGGGGACAGGATGGGGCTCCTACGAGCAGTACTTC	CASSVGGTGWGSYEQYF
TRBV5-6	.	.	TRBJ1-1	TGTGCCAGCAGCTTTGCAGGATTGAACACTGAAGCTTTCTTT	CASSFAGLNTEAFF
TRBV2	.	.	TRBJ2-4	TGTGCCAGCAGTGGGCTAGCAGGTGCAAACATTCAGTACTTC	CASSGLAGANIQYF
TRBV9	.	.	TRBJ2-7	TGTGCCAGCAGCGTAGCTCACGGGTCCTACGAGCAGTACTTC	CASSVAHGSYEQYF
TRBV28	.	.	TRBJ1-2	TGTGCCAGCAGACCCCCGGTCCCAGGGGTAGATGGCTACACCTTC	CASRPPVPGVDGYTF
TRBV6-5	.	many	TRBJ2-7	TGTGCCAGCAGTTACTCGACTGGGTTTTTCCTCCACGAGCAGTACTTC	CASSYSTGFFLHEQYF
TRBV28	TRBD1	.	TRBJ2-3	TGTGCCACCAAGCTAGGGGGCGGAACAGATACGCAGTATTTT	CATKLGGGTDTQYF
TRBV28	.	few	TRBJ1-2	TGTGCCAGCATTTGGGGAGGACCTTCTAACTATGGCTACACCTTC	CASIWGGPSNYGYTF
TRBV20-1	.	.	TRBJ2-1	TGCAGTGGTAGACCTAGGTATGAGCAGTTCTTC	CSGRPRYEQFF
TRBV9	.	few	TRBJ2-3	TGTGCCAGCAGCGTAGGCCGGCTAGACCTTACAGATACGCAGTATTTT	CASSVGRLDLTDTQYF
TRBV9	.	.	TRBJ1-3	TGTGCCAGCAGCGTAGATATCGGGGTTTCTGGAAACACCATATATTTT	CASSVDIGVSGNTIYF
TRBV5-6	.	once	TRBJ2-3	TGTGCCAGCAGCGCCGCGGGATTAGCGGACACAGATACGCAGTATTTT	CASSAAGLADTDTQYF